This paragraph covers one T cell receptor (beta chain) sequence. What it binds is unknown. The germline V and J ends were trimmed by 5 bases and 6 bases, with 11 bases remaining between them. The CDR3 length is 13 residues. Germline V gene sequence: CDR1 SEHNR, CDR2 FQNEAQ (reference sequence). This sample was included in a study of blood T cells in healthy people across ages. With each sample, at least 6 micrograms of total RNA were extracted. Study-level findings and limits: The unknown donor CMV status may have confounded expanded clonotype changes.

A sample-barcoded 5' primer and a J-beta primer mix were used in a second PCR of roughly 6 to 11 cycles. TCRdb reanalysed the 5' RACE reads using MiXCR and keeps one entry per CDR3 protein. The sample carries more than 900,000 distinct CDR3 sequences, about 23% recorded once. These records were also assigned to another study, of T cells of mothers and their children. This second report adds: Related mother-child pairs shared marginally more repertoire than unrelated pairs, though not significantly.

The rearrangement joins TRBV7-9 to TRBJ2-1; D not resolved. Material: blood. The sequence derives from a girl aged 2-10 years in good health. The CDR3 loop reads CASSQYGPNEQFF. Here the CDR3 DNA reads TGTGCCAGCAGCCAATACGGCCCCAATGAGCAGTTCTTC.